What follows are 7 T cell receptor beta chains derived from one specimen sequenced in a study of T cell responses to AZD1222 COVID-19 vaccine. Here immunoSEQ multiplex PCR was the method, and the copy in TCRdb shows in-frame clones only, minus some. The profile shows approximately 100,000 clones, approximately 93% of them singletons. Sample: peripheral blood, taken on day 0 of AZD1222 vaccination. The receptor set was obtained from an adult in good health.

J is TRBJ1-3 and V is TRBV5-4, with TRBD1 identical over 7 bases. In germline, CDR1 is SGHNT, CDR2 YYREEE (reference sequence). V was clipped by 3 bases and J by 4 bases; unmatched bases: 10. This CDR3 spans 16 amino acids. In nucleotides, the CDR3 is TGTGCCAGCAGCTCGAGGACGACAGGGTCAGGAAACACCATATATTTT. Translated: CASSSRTTGSGNTIYF.

V gene TRBV4-2 combines with J gene TRBJ1-1; D possibly corresponds to TRBD1 (6 bases). The CDR3 runs 14 residues. Germline loops: CDR1 LGHNA, CDR2 YNFKEQ. Trimming took 8 bases from V and 2 from J, leaving 15 bases between them. DNA of the CDR3: TGTGCCAGCCGGGGATGGGGGCGAAACACTGAAGCTTTCTTT. Protein: CASRGWGRNTEAFF.

The genes are TRBV6-4 and TRBJ1-2, with D perhaps matching TRBD1 (5 bases). The V gene lost 5 bases and the J gene lost 5 bases, with 12 bases spanning the gap. In germline, CDR1 is MRHNA, CDR2 SNTAGT. CDR3 length equals 13 residues. The CDR3 nucleotides read TGTGCCAGCAGTCTCGGGACTGGGTATGGCTACACCTTC. This encodes CASSLGTGYGYTF.

V usage is TRBV5-1 and J usage is TRBJ2-3; D gene uncertain. The CDR3 is 15 residues long. Trimming pared 1 base from V and 1 base from J, leaving 10 bases between. Germline loops: CDR1 SGHRS, CDR2 YFSETQ. The CDR3, as DNA: TGCGCCAGCAGCTTGCTTTTAGGAGGCACAGATACGCAGTATTTT. It codes for CASSLLLGGTDTQYF.

This clone was observed a handful of times. The chain uses TRBV7-9 and TRBJ1-2, with 8 bases aligning to TRBD1. V trimming: 5 bases; J trimming: 8 bases; junction bases outside the gene matches: 7. Germline values: CDR1 SEHNR, CDR2 FQNEAQ (reference sequence). This CDR3 contains 13 residues. DNA of the CDR3: TGTGCCAGCAGCCCCTTTGGGGACAGGGGCTACACCTTC. Its protein product is CASSPFGDRGYTF. Looking up the rest from reference TRBV7-9 and TRBJ1-2 gives the full variable domain: DTGVSQNPRHKITKRGQNVTFRCDPISEHNRLYWYRQTLGQGPEFLTYFQNEAQLEKSRLLSDRFSAERPKGSFSTLEIQRTEQGDSAMYLCASSPFGDRGYTFGSGTRLTVV.

This sequence joins TRBV15 and TRBJ2-3; 12 bases align to TRBD2. The CDR3 runs to 16 residues. Germline CDR1 and CDR2: LNHNV and YYDKDF (reference sequence). V was clipped by 3 bases and J by 4 bases; unmatched bases: 5. The CDR3 DNA sequence: TGTGCCACCAGCAGTCGACTAGCGGGAGATGCAGATACGCAGTATTTT. Translating it yields CATSSRLAGDADTQYF.

The V call is TRBV11-3, the J call TRBJ2-7; 12 bases are shared with TRBD2. Looked up from germline, CDR1 is SGHNT and CDR2 is YENEEA. The CDR3 contains 16 residues. The V gene end was trimmed by 5 bases and the J gene end by 3 bases; junction bases not matched to a gene: 8. The CDR3 DNA sequence: TGTGCCAGCAGCCTGCTAGCGGGAGGGGCGGGCTACGAGCAGTACTTC. Residues: CASSLLAGGAGYEQYF.